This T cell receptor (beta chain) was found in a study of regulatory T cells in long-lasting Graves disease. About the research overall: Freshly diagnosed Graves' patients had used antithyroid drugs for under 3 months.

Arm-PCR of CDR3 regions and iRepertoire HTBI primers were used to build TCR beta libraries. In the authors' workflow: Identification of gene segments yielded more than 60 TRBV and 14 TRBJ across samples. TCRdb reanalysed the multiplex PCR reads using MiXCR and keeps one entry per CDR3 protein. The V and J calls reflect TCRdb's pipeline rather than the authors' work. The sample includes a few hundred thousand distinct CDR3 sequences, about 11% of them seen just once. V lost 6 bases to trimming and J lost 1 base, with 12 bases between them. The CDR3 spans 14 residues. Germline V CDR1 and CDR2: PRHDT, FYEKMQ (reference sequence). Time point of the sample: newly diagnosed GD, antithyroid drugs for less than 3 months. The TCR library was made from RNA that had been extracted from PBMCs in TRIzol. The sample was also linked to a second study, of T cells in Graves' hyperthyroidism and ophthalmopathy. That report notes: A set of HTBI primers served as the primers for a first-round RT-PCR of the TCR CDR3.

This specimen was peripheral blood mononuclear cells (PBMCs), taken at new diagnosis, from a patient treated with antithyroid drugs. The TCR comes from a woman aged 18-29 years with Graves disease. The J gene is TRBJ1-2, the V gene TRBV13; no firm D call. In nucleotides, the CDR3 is TGTGCCAGCAGTCCCACCGGGAGTAACTATGGCTACACCTTC. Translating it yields CASSPTGSNYGYTF.